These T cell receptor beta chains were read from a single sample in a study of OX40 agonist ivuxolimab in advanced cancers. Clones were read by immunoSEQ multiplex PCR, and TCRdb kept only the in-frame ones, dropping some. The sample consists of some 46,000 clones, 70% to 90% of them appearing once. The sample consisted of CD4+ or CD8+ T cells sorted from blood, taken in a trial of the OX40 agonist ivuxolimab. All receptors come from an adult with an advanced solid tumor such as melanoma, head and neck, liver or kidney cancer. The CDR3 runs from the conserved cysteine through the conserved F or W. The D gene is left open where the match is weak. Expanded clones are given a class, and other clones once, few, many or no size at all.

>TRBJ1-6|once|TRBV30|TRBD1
CAWTGTGRSSYNSPPHF
TGTGCCTGGACCGGGACAGGGCGAAGCTCCTATAATTCACCCCCCCACTTT
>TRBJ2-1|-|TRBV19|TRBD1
CASIETGGNEQFF
TGTGCCAGTATCGAGACAGGGGGCAATGAGCAGTTCTTC
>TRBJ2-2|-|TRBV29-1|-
CSVERGSTGELFF
TGCAGCGTTGAGAGGGGGAGCACCGGGGAGCTGTTTTTT
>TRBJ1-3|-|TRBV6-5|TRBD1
CASSYRDRGPNTIYF
TGTGCCAGCAGTTACCGGGACAGGGGCCCAAACACCATATATTTT
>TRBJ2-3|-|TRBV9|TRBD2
CASSVGSSGVTDTQYF
TGTGCCAGCAGCGTAGGGTCTAGCGGGGTAACAGATACGCAGTATTTT
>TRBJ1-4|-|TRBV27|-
CASSPSGRRLPANEKLFF
TGTGCCAGCAGTCCCTCCGGACGGAGGCTCCCAGCTAATGAAAAACTGTTTTTT
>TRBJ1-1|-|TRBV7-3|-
CASSLSSRVNTEAFF
TGTGCCAGCAGCTTGAGTTCCAGGGTGAACACTGAAGCTTTCTTT
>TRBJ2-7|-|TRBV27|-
CASSPGANYEQYF
TGTGCCAGCAGTCCAGGGGCGAATTACGAGCAGTACTTC
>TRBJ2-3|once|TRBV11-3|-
CASSPAGTGGQYF
TGTGCCAGCAGCCCCGCCGGGACCGGGGGGCAGTATTTT
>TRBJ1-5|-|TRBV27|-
CASSPAGSNQPQHF
TGTGCCAGCAGTCCTGCTGGTAGCAATCAGCCCCAGCATTTT
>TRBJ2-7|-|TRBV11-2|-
CASSLAPSSEGEQYF
TGTGCCAGCAGCTTGGCCCCCTCGAGCGAAGGCGAGCAGTACTTC
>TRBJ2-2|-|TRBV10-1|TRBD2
CASSGTPSGRNTGELFF
TGCGCCAGCAGTGGGACCCCTAGCGGGAGGAACACCGGGGAGCTGTTTTTT
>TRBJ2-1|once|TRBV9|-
CASSVESSYNEQFF
TGTGCCAGCAGCGTGGAGAGCTCCTACAATGAGCAGTTCTTC
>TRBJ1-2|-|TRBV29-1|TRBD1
CSVVGGGVYGYTF
TGCAGCGTTGTTGGAGGGGGCGTCTATGGCTACACCTTC
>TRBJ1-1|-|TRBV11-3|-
CASSLSYRGSGYEAFF
TGTGCCAGCAGCTTATCATATAGGGGGTCCGGCTATGAAGCTTTCTTT
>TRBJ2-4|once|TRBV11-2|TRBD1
CASSQGTGGIQYF
TGTGCCAGCAGTCAAGGGACAGGAGGTATTCAGTACTTC
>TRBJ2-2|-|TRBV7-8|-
CASSSGLGTPNTGELFF
TGTGCCAGCAGCTCTGGGTTAGGGACACCGAACACCGGGGAGCTGTTTTTT
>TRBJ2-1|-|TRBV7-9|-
CASSVGAAAYNEQFF
TGTGCCAGCAGCGTCGGGGCGGCCGCCTACAATGAGCAGTTCTTC
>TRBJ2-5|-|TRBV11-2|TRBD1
CASSPQGEAGTQYF
TGTGCCAGCAGCCCACAGGGGGAGGCGGGGACCCAGTACTTC
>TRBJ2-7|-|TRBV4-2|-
CASSQDNGGYYEQYF
TGTGCCAGCAGCCAAGATAATGGGGGCTACTACGAGCAGTACTTC
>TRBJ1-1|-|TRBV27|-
CASSLSGAYAEAFF
TGTGCCAGCAGTTTATCGGGCGCATACGCTGAAGCTTTCTTT
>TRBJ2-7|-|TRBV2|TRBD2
CVTHLLAEVYEQYF
TGTGTAACGCACCTACTAGCGGAGGTATACGAGCAGTACTTC
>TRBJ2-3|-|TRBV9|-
CASSVGDRSTDTQYF
TGTGCCAGCAGCGTAGGCGACAGGAGCACAGATACGCAGTATTTT
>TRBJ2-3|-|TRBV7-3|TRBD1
CASSLDRGWDTQYF
TGTGCCAGCAGCTTGGACAGGGGATGGGATACGCAGTATTTT
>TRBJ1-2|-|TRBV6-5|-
CASSYFTSPLNGYTF
TGTGCCAGCAGTTACTTCACCTCCCCGCTTAATGGCTACACCTTC
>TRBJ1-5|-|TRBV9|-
CASSEGRGNQPQHF
TGTGCCAGCAGCGAGGGTAGGGGCAATCAGCCCCAGCATTTT
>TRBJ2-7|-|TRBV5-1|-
CASSSQGNEQYF
TGCGCCAGCAGCTCACAGGGTAACGAGCAGTACTTC
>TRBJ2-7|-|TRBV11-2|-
CASSLFPDSYEQYF
TGTGCCAGCAGCTTATTTCCCGATTCCTACGAGCAGTACTTC
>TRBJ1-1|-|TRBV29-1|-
CSVVGRGEGRTEAFF
TGCAGCGTTGTGGGCCGGGGGGAGGGACGGACTGAAGCTTTCTTT
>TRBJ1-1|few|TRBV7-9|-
CASSLSGTEAFF
TGTGCCAGCAGCTTAAGCGGCACTGAAGCTTTCTTT
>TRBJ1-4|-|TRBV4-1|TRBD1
CASSQETGGISEKLFF
TGCGCCAGCAGCCAGGAAACAGGGGGCATCTCTGAAAAACTGTTTTTT
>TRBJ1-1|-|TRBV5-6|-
CASSLSQGSVEAFF
TGTGCCAGCAGCTTGAGTCAGGGGTCCGTGGAAGCTTTCTTT
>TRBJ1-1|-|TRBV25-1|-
CASSLGAVTEAFF
TGTGCCAGCTCCCTAGGGGCCGTCACTGAAGCTTTCTTT
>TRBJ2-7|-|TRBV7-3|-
CASSSNYEQYF
TGTGCCAGCAGCTCTAACTACGAGCAGTACTTC
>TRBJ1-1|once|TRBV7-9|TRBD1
CASSPGQGPAFF
TGTGCCAGCAGTCCGGGACAGGGGCCAGCTTTCTTT
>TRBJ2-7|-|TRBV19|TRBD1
CASSMGQGVFYEQYF
TGTGCCAGTAGTATGGGTCAGGGGGTGTTCTACGAGCAGTACTTC
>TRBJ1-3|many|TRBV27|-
CASSLSLASGNTIYF
TGTGCCAGCAGTTTATCTCTGGCCTCTGGAAACACCATATATTTT
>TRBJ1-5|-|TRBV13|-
CASSSRRISNQPQHF
TGTGCCAGCAGCTCTAGACGGATTAGCAATCAGCCCCAGCATTTT
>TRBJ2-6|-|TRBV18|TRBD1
CASSPTGAGANVLTF
TGTGCCAGCTCACCCACAGGGGCTGGGGCCAACGTCCTGACTTTC
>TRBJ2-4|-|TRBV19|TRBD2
CASSIRRGERGWTKNIQYF
TGTGCCAGTAGTATAAGAAGGGGCGAGCGGGGGTGGACCAAAAACATTCAGTACTTC
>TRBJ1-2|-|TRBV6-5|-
CASSYSTGAPMNGYTF
TGTGCCAGCAGTTACTCTACCGGCGCACCAATGAATGGCTACACCTTC
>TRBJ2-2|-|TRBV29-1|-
CSVDRGNTGELFF
TGCAGCGTTGACAGGGGGAACACCGGGGAGCTGTTTTTT